This TCR beta chain was observed in a study of blood T cells in healthy people across ages. Study findings and constraints: When one million T cells were used, diversity estimates were thought to be underestimates. With donor CMV status unknown, expanded clonotype changes were possibly confounded. Age advanced and TCR beta diversity per million T cells fell, roughly linearly.

About this clonotype: Its antigen remains unknown.

Alongside a J-beta primer mix, a sample-barcoded 5' primer served in a second PCR lasting roughly 7 to 12 cycles. One entry per CDR3 protein, called by TCRdb with MiXCR from the 5' RACE reads. The sample includes approximately 850,000 distinct CDR3 sequences, about three fifths of them seen just once. CDR3 size: 16 residues. Germline values: CDR1 SGHTA, CDR2 FQGNSA. V shed 1 base and J shed 5 bases, with 12 bases lying between them. The extraction recovered at least 5 micrograms of total RNA per sample. The chain joins TRBV7-2 to TRBJ1-6; D remains unclear. The sequencing input was blood. This TCR derives from a man aged 25 to 40 in good health. The CDR3: CASSLGFGVDNSPLHF. The DNA of the CDR3 is TGTGCCAGCAGCTTAGGGTTCGGGGTTGATAATTCACCCCTCCACTTT.